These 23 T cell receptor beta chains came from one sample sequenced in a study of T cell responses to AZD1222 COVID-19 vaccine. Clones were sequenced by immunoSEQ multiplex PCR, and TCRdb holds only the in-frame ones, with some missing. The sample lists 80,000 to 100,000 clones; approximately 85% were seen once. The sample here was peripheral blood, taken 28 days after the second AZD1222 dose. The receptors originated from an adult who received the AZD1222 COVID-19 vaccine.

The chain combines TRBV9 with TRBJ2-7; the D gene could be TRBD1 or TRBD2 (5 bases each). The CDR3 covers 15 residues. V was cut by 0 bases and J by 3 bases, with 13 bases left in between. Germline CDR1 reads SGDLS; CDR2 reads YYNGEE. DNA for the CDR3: TGTGCCAGCAGCGTAGGGGACCGGGGATTCTACGAGCAGTACTTC. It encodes CASSVGDRGFYEQYF.

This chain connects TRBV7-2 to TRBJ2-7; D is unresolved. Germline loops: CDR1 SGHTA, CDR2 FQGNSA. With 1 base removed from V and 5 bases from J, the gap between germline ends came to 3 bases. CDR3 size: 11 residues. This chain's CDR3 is CASSLDHEQYV. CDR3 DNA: TGTGCCAGCAGCTTAGATCACGAGCAGTACGTC.

CDR3 region: CASSRQGFSGNTIYF. In DNA form, the CDR3 reads TGTGCCAGCAGCCGACAGGGGTTCTCTGGAAACACCATATATTTT. V gene TRBV14 combines with J gene TRBJ1-3, with TRBD1 identical over 8 bases. In germline, CDR1 is SGHDN, CDR2 FVKESK. V dropped 4 bases and J dropped 0; count of bases not matched to a gene: 2. The CDR3 loop spans 15 amino acids.

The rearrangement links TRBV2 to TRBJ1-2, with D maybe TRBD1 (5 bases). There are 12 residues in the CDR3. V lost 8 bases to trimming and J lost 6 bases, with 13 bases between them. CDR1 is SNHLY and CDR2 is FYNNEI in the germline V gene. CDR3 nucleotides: TGTGCCAGCTTCCGGGACGGAGATGGCTACACCTTC. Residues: CASFRDGDGYTF.

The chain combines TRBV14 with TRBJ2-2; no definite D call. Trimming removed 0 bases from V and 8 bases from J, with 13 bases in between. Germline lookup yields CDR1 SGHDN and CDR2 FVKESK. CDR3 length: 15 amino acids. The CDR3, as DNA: TGTGCCAGCAGCCAAGACCGAAGCTCTCGGGGGGAGCTGTTTTTT. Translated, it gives CASSQDRSSRGELFF.

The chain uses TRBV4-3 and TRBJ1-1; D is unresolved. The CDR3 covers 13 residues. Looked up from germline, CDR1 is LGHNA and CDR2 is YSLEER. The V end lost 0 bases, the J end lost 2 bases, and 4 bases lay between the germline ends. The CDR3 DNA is TGCGCCAGCAGCCAAGATTTAAACACTGAAGCTTTCTTT. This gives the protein CASSQDLNTEAFF.

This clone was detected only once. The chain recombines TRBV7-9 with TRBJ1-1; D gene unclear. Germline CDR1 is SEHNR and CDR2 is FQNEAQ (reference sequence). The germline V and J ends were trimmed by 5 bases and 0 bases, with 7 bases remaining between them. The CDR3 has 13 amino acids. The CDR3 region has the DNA TGTGCCAGCAGCCCAGACGTGAACACTGAAGCTTTCTTT. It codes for CASSPDVNTEAFF.

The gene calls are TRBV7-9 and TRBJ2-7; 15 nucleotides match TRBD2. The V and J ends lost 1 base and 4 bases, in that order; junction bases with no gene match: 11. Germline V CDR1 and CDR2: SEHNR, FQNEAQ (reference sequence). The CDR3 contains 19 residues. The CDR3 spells CASSLDFQGTSGRRYEQYF. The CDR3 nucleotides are TGTGCCAGCAGCTTAGACTTCCAAGGGACTAGCGGGAGGCGGTACGAGCAGTACTTC.

CDR3 sequence reads: CASSLTVDQPQHF. The CDR3 nucleotides read TGTGCCAGCAGCTTAACGGTCGATCAGCCCCAGCATTTT. The chain couples TRBV7-3 to TRBJ1-5; no definite D call. Per the germline V gene, CDR1 is SGHTA and CDR2 is FQGTGA. The length of the CDR3 is 13 residues. Trimming stripped 0 bases from V and 5 bases from J, with 5 bases between.

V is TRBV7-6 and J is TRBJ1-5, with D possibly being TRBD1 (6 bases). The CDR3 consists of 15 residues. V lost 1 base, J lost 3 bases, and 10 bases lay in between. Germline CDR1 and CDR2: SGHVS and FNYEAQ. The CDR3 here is CASSLVGGANQPQHF. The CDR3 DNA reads TGTGCCAGCAGCTTAGTAGGGGGTGCCAATCAGCCCCAGCATTTT.

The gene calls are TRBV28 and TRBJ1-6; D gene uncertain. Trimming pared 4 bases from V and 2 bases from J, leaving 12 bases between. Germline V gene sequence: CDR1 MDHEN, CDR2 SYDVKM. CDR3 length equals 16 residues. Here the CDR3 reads CASSSSGGTYNSPLHF. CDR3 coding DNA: TGTGCCAGCAGTTCTTCAGGAGGCACCTATAATTCACCCCTCCACTTT.

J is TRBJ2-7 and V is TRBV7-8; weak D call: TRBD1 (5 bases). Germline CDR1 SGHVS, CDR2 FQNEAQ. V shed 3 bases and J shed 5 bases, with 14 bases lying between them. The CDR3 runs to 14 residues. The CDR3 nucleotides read TGTGCCAGCAGCTTTTGGATCGACAGCCACGAGCAGTACTTC. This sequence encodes CASSFWIDSHEQYF.

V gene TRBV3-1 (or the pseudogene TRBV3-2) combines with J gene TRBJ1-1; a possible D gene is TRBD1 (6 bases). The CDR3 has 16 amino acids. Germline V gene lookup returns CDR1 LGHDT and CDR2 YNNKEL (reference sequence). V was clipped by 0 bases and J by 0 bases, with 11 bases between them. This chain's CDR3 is CASSQDWAGVNTEAFF. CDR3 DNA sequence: TGTGCCAGCAGCCAAGACTGGGCAGGGGTGAACACTGAAGCTTTCTTT.

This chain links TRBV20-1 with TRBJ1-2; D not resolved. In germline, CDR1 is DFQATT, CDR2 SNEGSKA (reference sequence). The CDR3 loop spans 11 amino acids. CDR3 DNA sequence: TGCAATGCGACCCTTTGCTATGGCTACACCTTC. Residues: CNATLCYGYTF.

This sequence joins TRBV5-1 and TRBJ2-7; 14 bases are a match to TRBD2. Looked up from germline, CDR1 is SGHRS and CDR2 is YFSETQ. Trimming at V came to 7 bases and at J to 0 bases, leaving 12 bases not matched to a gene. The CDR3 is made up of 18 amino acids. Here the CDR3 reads CASSPGTSGSRSSYEQYF. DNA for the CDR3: TGCGCCAGCTCCCCCGGGACTAGCGGGAGTCGGAGCTCCTACGAGCAGTACTTC.

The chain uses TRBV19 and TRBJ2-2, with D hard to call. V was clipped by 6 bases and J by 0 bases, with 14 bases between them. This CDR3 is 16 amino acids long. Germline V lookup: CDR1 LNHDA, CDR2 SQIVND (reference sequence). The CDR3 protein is CASSTFSVANTGELFF. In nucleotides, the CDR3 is TGTGCCAGTAGCACCTTCAGCGTAGCGAACACCGGGGAGCTGTTTTTT.

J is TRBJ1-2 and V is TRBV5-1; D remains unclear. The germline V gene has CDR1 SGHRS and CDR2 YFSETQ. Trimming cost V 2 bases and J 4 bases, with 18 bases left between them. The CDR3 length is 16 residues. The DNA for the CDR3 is TGCGCCAGCAGCTTCGCTTCCGGACCGAGCGCCTATGGCTACACCTTC. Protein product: CASSFASGPSAYGYTF.

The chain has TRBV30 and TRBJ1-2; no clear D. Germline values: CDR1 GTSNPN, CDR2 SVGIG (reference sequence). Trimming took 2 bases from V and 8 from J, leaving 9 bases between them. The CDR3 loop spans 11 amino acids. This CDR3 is CAWSLRRGYTF. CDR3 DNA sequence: TGTGCCTGGAGTTTACGGCGGGGCTACACCTTC.

CDR3 residues: CSVEAQPTSGRGRQYF. In DNA form, the CDR3 reads TGCAGCGTTGAAGCCCAACCTACTAGCGGGAGGGGCCGGCAGTACTTC. The chain recombines TRBV29-1 with TRBJ2-7, with TRBD2 matching over 13 bases. The germline V gene has CDR1 SQVTM and CDR2 ANQGSEA. The CDR3 loop spans 16 amino acids. Losses at the gene ends were 1 base for V and 9 bases for J; bases not matched to a gene: 12.

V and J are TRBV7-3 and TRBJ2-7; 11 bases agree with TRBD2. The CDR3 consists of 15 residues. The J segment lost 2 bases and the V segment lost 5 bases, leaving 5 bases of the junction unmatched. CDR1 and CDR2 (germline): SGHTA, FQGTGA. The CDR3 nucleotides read TGTGCCAGCAGCCCGGGGACTAGCGGCGCCTACGAGCAGTACTTC. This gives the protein CASSPGTSGAYEQYF. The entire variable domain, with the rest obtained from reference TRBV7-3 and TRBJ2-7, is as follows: GAGVSQTPSNKVTEKGKYVELRCDPISGHTALYWYRQSLGQGPEFLIYFQGTGAADDSGLPNDRFFAVRPEGSVSTLKIQRTERGDSAVYLCASSPGTSGAYEQYFGPGTRLTVT.

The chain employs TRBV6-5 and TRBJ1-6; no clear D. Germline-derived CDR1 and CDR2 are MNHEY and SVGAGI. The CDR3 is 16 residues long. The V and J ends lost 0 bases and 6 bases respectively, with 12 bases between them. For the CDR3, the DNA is TGTGCCAGCAGTTACTCTGCCTATAGAGCTAATTCACCCCTCCACTTT. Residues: CASSYSAYRANSPLHF.

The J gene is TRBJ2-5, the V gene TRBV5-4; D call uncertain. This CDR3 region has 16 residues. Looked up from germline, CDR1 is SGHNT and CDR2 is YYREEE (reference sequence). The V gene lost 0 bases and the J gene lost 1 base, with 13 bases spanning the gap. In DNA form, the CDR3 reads TGTGCCAGCAGCTTGGGCGCTTCCAGCCTCCAAGAGACCCAGTACTTC. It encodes CASSLGASSLQETQYF.

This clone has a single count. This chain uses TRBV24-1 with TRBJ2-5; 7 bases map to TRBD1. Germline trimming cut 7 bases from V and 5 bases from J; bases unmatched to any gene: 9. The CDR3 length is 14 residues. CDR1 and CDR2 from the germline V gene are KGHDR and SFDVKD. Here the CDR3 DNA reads TGTGCCACCAGAGGGGGCGGTTCTTCGGAGACCCAGTACTTC. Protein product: CATRGGGSSETQYF.